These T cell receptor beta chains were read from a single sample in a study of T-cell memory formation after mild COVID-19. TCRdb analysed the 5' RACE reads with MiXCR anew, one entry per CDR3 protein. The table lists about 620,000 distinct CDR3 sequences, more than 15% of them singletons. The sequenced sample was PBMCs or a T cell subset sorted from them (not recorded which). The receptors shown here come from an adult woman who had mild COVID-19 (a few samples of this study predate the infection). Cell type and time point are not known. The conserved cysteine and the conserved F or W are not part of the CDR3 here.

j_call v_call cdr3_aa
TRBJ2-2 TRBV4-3 ASSQAPVTGELF
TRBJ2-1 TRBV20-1 SARDRAPGSNEQF
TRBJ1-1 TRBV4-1 ASSQGVAGGAF
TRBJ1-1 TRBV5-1 ASSFQQGPYTEAF
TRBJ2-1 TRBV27 ASSSFTEQF
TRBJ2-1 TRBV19 ASSGTSGNGEQF
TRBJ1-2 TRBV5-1 ASSLVVPGTGYGYT
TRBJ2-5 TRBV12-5 ASGLVLGESQTPETQY
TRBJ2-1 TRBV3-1 ASSQAGTPSYNEQF
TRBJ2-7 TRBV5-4 ASSPGTGGYEQY
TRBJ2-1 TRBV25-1 ASSGPGREVVEQF
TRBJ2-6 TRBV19 ASSYGIASGANVLT
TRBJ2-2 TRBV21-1 ASSTRTENTGELF
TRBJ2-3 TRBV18 ASSPPTSGRRTDTQY
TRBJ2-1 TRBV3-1 ASSQDWGGLSNEQF
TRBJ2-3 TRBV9 ASSSHWGQGPTDTQY
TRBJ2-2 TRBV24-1 ATSDQRGGNVFTGELF
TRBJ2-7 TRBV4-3 ASSQDGRGTYEQY
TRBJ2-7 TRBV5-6 ASSLVALSYEQY
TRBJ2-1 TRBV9 ASSPRPTTGGRDNEQF
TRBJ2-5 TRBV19 ASSMRGAQETQY
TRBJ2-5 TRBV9 ASSTSGSGETQY
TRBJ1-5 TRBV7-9 ASSLDMGSTQH
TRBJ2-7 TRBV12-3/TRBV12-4 ASSHPSGAYEQY
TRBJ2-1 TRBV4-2 ASSQEIGGGSYNEQF
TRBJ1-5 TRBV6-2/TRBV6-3 ASIFRGLGNQPQH
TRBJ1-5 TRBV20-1 SAKGGNQPQH
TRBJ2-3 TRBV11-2 ASGEGGLAGDTDTQY
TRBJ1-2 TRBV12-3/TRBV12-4 ASSLAGAGNYGYT
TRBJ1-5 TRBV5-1 ASRAQGRPLGNQPQH
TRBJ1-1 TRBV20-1 SARVPAGTAEAF
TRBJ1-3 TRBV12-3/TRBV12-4 ASSFPFGEGIKSSGNTIY
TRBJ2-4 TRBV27 ASTLRGIEAKNIQY
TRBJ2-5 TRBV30 AWGLAGGETQY
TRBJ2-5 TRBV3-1 ASSQTGTEKKTQY
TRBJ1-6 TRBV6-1 ASSELGGDFGSPLH
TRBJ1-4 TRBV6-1 ASSGRTGRATNEKLF
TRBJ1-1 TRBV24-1 ATSATGMSTEAF
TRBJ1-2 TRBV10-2 ASRLGQTIYGYT
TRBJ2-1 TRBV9 ASSPPVPYNEQF